The following is a T cell receptor beta chain sequence with its context. This clonotype was seen more than once but under ten times. Its antigen remains undetermined. The sample holds no much larger clone one base away, and base qualities are not on file. The reads were generated on an Illumina HiSeq 1500. TCRdb reprocessing: public reads trimmed at Q25 with fastp, clones called with MiXCR, in-frame beta chains kept. Every distinct CDR3 protein forms one entry, paired with its most common genes and DNA. In this sample the table shows about 830,000 distinct CDR3 sequences, around a third of which occur a single time. The biggest ten clones account for roughly 12% of the sample. The meaning of the sample's treatment or condition label: in vitro stimulation with specific CMV peptide epitopes to enrich CMV-specific T cells. Trimming at the junction amounts to 1 base on V and 8 bases on J, and the germline ends lie 13 bases apart. Reading the germline V gene (reference sequence) gives CDR1 SGHNT and CDR2 YYREEE. Inclusive of the bounding cysteine and phenylalanine, the CDR3 is 14 residues long. Only the CDR3 region is kept as DNA, spanning 42 bases read in frame from base 1.

The data are from a study of T cell repertoires in cytomegalovirus infection (dated by TCRdb to about 2019). In terms of the full investigation: Alongside well-studied HLA-B-restricted epitopes, the peptide stimulations were aimed at recently identified HLA-C-restricted CMV epitopes, whose presentation resists viral immunomodulation. Because public TCR beta signatures pointed to carriage of CMV infection together with the matching HLA type, the HLA type of each donor mattered for the analysis. General conclusions and limits of the study: In both this cohort and an independent 352-donor cohort, the cumulative frequency of public TCR beta family members distinguished carriers of CMV infection plus the relevant HLA type. The ex vivo response was dominated by HLA-C-restricted CMV-specific TCR beta clonotypes, which also provided the single most frequent clonotype in two of eight donors.

Here the chain combines TRBV5-4 and TRBJ2-1, with the D call tentatively TRBD1 or TRBD2, each fitting 5 bases. The source was cultured CD8+ T cells from PBMCs, collected from culture after CMV antigen stimulation. The TCR comes from a human donor in good health (CMV status not recorded). Some clones in this sample may be carry-over from other donors' samples. CDR3 loop: CASSLPTADDEQFF. At the DNA level, the sequence is TGTGCCAGCAGCTTGCCGACAGCGGACGATGAGCAGTTCTTC.